This T cell receptor beta chain comes out of a study of shared clonotypes between healthy human individuals. The assay was immunoSEQ multiplex PCR, and TCRdb's table has in-frame clones only and misses some. The table records 2.5 million or so clones, around 90% of them present only once. CDR1 SGDLS and CDR2 YYNGEE come from the germline V gene. The V end lost 0 bases, the J end lost 5 bases, and 17 bases lay between the germline ends. The CDR3 has 16 residues. The specimen sequenced was naive CD4+ T cells sorted from blood. Noted subset: CD45RA+ positively selected. The genes are TRBV9 and TRBJ1-2, with a possible D match to TRBD1 (6 bases). This TCR was sampled from a man between 18 and 35 years old in good health. CDR3 protein: CASSVGEPPGTYGYTF. DNA for the CDR3: TGTGCCAGCAGCGTAGGGGAACCACCGGGGACATATGGCTACACCTTC.